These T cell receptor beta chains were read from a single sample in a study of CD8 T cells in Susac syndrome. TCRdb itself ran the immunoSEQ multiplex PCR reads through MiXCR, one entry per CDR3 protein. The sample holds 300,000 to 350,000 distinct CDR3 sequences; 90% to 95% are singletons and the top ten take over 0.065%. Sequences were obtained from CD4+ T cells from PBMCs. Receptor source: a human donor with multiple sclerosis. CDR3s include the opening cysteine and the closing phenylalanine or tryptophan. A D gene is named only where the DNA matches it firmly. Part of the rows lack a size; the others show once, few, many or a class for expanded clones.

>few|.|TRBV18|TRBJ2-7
TGTGCCAGCTCACTGACGGGGGTTTCCTACGAGCAGTACTTC
CASSLTGVSYEQYF
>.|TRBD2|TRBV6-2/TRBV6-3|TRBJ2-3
TGTGCCAGCAGTTACGATAGTCCTAGCGGACCTGGGTACGGAGATACGCAGTATTTT
CASSYDSPSGPGYGDTQYF
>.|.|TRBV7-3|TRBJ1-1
TGTGCCAGCAGCCGAGCGGGGGGGAACACTGAAGCTTTCTTT
CASSRAGGNTEAFF
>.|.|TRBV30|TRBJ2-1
TGTGCCTGGAGTGAACAGCAAAACAATGAGCAGTTCTTC
CAWSEQQNNEQFF
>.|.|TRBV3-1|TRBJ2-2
TGTGCCAGCAGCCCGAGACAATACGGCACCGGGGAGCTGTTTTTT
CASSPRQYGTGELFF
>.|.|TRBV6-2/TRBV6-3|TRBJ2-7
TGTGCCAGCAGTTACTCGAAACTCCAACTCCCCTACGAGCAGTACTTC
CASSYSKLQLPYEQYF
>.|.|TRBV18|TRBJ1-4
TGTGCCAGCTCAAAGAGGGAGAGGGCGGATGAAAAACTGTTTTTT
CASSKRERADEKLFF
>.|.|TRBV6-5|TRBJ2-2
TGTGCCAGCAGCGCTCGGGCACCAGGTACCGGGGAGCTGTTTTTT
CASSARAPGTGELFF
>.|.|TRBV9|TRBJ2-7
TGTGCCAGCAGCGTGGGGCAGTCATACGAGCAGTACTTC
CASSVGQSYEQYF
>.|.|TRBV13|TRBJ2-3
TGTGCCAGCAGAACCCTCGTTAGGGATACGCAGTATTTT
CASRTLVRDTQYF
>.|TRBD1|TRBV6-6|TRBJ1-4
TGTGCCAGCAAAATTGGGGACAGGCTGAATGAAAAACTGTTTTTT
CASKIGDRLNEKLFF
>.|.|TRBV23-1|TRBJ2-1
TGCGCCAGCAGCCTATTACTCTCGAACAATGAGCAGTTCTTC
CASSLLLSNNEQFF
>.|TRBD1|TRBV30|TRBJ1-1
TGTGCCTGGTGGGGACAGGGGGCCGGGCGGAACACTGAAGCTTTCTTT
CAWWGQGAGRNTEAFF
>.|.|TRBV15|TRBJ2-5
TGTGCCACCAGCACCTTATTACGGGGCCCTGAGACCCAGTACTTC
CATSTLLRGPETQYF
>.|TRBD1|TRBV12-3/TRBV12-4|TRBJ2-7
TGTGCCAGCAGCTCTGGACAGGCGAGCTCCTACGAGCAGTACTTC
CASSSGQASSYEQYF
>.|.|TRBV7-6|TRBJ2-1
TGTGCCAGCAGCCCGCGACAGACCAATGAGCAGTTCTTC
CASSPRQTNEQFF
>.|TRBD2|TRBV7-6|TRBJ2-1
TGTGCCAGCAGCCTACGACTAGCGGGAGGGCCTCAGCATGAGCAGTTCTTC
CASSLRLAGGPQHEQFF
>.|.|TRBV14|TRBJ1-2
TGTGCCACCAAGGGTTGGTTGGGGCTCTACACCTTC
CATKGWLGLYTF
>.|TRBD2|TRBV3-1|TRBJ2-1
TGTGCCAGCAGCCAAGTGGCTAGCGGGGGGTCGGTGCAGTTCTTC
CASSQVASGGSVQFF
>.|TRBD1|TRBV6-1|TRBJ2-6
TGTGCCAGCAGGGGACAGGCTGGGGCCAACGTCCTGACTTTC
CASRGQAGANVLTF
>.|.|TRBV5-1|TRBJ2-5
TGCGCCAGCAGCTTGAGGCCCGGGGGCATGGAGGCCCAGTACTTC
CASSLRPGGMEAQYF
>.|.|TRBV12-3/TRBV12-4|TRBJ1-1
TGTGCCAGCAGTTTATCGACACCTTGGAACACTGAAGCTTTCTTT
CASSLSTPWNTEAFF
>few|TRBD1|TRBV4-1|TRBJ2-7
TGCGCCAGCAGCCACCCCAGGACAGGAGCCTACGAGCAGTACTTC
CASSHPRTGAYEQYF
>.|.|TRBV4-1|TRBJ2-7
TGCGCCAGCAGCCCACTCGGACAGCAAATTTCCTACGAGCAGTACTTC
CASSPLGQQISYEQYF
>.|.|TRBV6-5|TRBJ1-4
TGTGCCAGCAGTTACTCGACGGGGTGGGGTGAAAAACTGTTTTTT
CASSYSTGWGEKLFF
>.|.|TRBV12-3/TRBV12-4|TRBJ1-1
TGTGCTAGCAGCTTCGGGGAGGACACTGAAGCTTTCTTT
CASSFGEDTEAFF
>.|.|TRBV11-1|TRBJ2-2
TGTGCCAGCAGCCCCATGGGGACGGTAAACGGGGAGCTGTTTTTT
CASSPMGTVNGELFF
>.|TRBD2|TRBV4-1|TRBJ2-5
TGCGCCAGCAGCCAAGTCCTGGGACTAGCGATCCTCCAAGAGACCCAGTACTTC
CASSQVLGLAILQETQYF
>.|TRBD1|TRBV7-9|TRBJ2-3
TGTGCCAGCAGCCCCAAGGGGGCTCGGCGCACAGATACGCAGTATTTT
CASSPKGARRTDTQYF
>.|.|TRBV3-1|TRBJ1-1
TGTGCCAGCAGCCAAGTCGGCAAGGAGGTATTT
CASSQVGKEVF
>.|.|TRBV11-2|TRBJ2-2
TGTGCCAGCATCCCGCACCTCGGCAACCACGGGGAGCTGTTTTTT
CASIPHLGNHGELFF
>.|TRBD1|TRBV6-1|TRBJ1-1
TGTGCCAGCGGACTGACAGGGTCCACTGAAGCTTTCTTT
CASGLTGSTEAFF
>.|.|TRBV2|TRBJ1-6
TGTGCCAGCGCGGGCCAGGAAGGATCACCCCTCCACTTT
CASAGQEGSPLHF
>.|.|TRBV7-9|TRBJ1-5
TGTGCCAGCTCCCTAGGGTGGGGCCATCAGCCCCAGCATTTT
CASSLGWGHQPQHF
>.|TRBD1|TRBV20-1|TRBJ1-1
TGCAGTGCACGGGACAGGGAGGGAGCTTTCTTT
CSARDREGAFF
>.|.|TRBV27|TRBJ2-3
TGTGCCAGCAATACCCCCGCAGGGGACGGTTTGGATACGCAGTATTTT
CASNTPAGDGLDTQYF
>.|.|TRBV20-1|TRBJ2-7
TGCAGTGCTAGTCCCGGGCCCAGCTACGAGCAGTACTTC
CSASPGPSYEQYF
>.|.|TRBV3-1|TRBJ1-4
TGTGCCAGCAGCCGAAGATATGGTCTAACTAATGAAAAACTGTTTTTT
CASSRRYGLTNEKLFF
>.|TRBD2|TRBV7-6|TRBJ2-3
TGTGCCAGCAGCCTGCGTTCGGCGGGAGGGCGGCGCGATACGCAGTATTTT
CASSLRSAGGRRDTQYF
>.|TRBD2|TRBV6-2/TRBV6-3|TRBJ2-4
TGTGCCAGCAGTAACTCAGCGGGGCCCAAAAACATTCAGTACTTC
CASSNSAGPKNIQYF